This TCR beta chain comes out of a study of blood T cells in healthy people across ages. A remark on this clonotype: Its antigen is currently unknown. The junction differs from germline at one of its ends, possibly a read error.

Regarding the study as a whole: Diversity figures based on one million T cells were deemed too low. A roughly linear age-dependent decrease characterized TCR beta diversity per million T cells. The long-lived group displayed more naive CD4+ cells, plus higher diversity, than the aged donors did.

The authors ran a second PCR of about 6 to 11 cycles using a sample-barcoded 5' primer and a J-beta primer mix. From the 5' RACE reads, TCRdb called clonotypes with MiXCR, one entry per CDR3 protein. The sample contains 450,000 to 700,000 distinct CDR3 sequences, 25% to 30% of which appear only once. The germline CDR1 and CDR2 sequences are DFQATT and SNEGSKA (reference sequence). This CDR3 is 13 amino acids long. This chain uses TRBV20-1 with TRBJ2-7; D perhaps matches TRBD2 (6 bases). Sequencing was carried out using blood. The receptor was isolated from a woman in her 70s in good health. The CDR3 DNA reads as TGCAGTGTAAGGGAGGCAGGGAGCGACGAGCAGTATTTC. Translation gives CSVREAGSDEQYF.